The 19 T cell receptor beta chains listed next were all sequenced from one sample in a study of cytomegalovirus exposure and HLA in healthy donors. 13 Jbeta primers and 60 Vbeta primers were used for the PCR. Clones were sequenced by immunoSEQ multiplex PCR, and TCRdb holds only the in-frame ones, with some missing. The data show some 93,000 clones, with 9.4% seen just once and approximately 5.1% held by the top ten. Source material: PBMCs. The receptors stem from a man aged 50 to 59 in good health and CMV-seropositive.

Concerning this clone: The junction and the germline gene differ at one end; a read error may be behind it. The chain carries TRBV7-3 and TRBJ1-1; D is perhaps TRBD1 (6 bases). The CDR3 has 17 residues. Germline CDR1 reads SGHTA; CDR2 reads FQGTGA. DNA for the CDR3: TGTGCCAGCAGCTCAGGACTTCCGGGACACATGAACACTAAAGCTTTCTTT. The encoded protein is CASSSGLPGHMNTKAFF.

This clone was recorded a few times. CDR3 coding DNA: TGTGCCAGCAGTGGTGACAGGTTCACAGATACGCAGTATTTT. This encodes CASSGDRFTDTQYF. The chain combines TRBV6-1 with TRBJ2-3; tentative D call: TRBD1 (6 bases). Trimming pared 4 bases from V and 2 bases from J, leaving 10 bases between. The CDR3 extends over 14 amino acids. CDR1 is MNHNS and CDR2 is SASEGT in the germline V gene.

This clone occurred a few times. The genes are TRBV27 and TRBJ2-3, with D maybe TRBD2 (6 bases). CDR3 length: 14 residues. Germline-derived CDR1 and CDR2 are MNHEY and SMNVEV (reference sequence). V was shortened by 3 bases and J by 1 base, with 8 bases between the two germline ends. CDR3 DNA sequence: TGTGCCAGCAGTTTCGAGCGGGGCACAGATACGCAGTATTTT. Its protein is CASSFERGTDTQYF.

This clone turned up a few times. The chain couples TRBV19 to TRBJ1-5, with a weak D call TRBD1 (5 bases). Germline-derived CDR1 and CDR2 are LNHDA and SQIVND (reference sequence). Between the trimmed V and J ends, which lost 5 bases and 2 bases, there was a span of 10 bases. The CDR3 consists of 14 residues. The CDR3 spells CASSSAGGNQPQHF. The CDR3 nucleotides are TGTGCCAGTAGTTCGGCGGGGGGCAATCAGCCCCAGCATTTT.

This clone was observed a few times. J is TRBJ2-4 and V is TRBV4-1, with TRBD1 identical over 8 bases. The CDR3 extends over 16 amino acids. V lost 4 bases, J lost 1 base, and 6 bases stayed unmatched. Germline CDR1 and CDR2: MGHRA and YSYEKL. The CDR3 sequence: CASSPPGQEAKNIQYF. The CDR3 nucleotides are TGCGCCAGCAGCCCCCCGGGACAGGAGGCCAAAAACATTCAGTACTTC.

This chain links TRBV10-3 with TRBJ2-7; D might be TRBD2 (5 bases). Germline lookup yields CDR1 ENHRY and CDR2 SYGVKD. CDR3 size: 13 residues. V was clipped by 8 bases and J by 2 bases, with 13 bases between them. The CDR3 region has the DNA TGTGCCATCGGAAGCGGCCATGCCTACGAGCAGTACTTC. This codes for CAIGSGHAYEQYF.

The gene calls are TRBV5-8 and TRBJ2-1; 9 bases are shared with TRBD1. This CDR3 has 14 residues. The trim removed 5 bases at V and 4 bases at J, leaving 4 bases unmatched. The germline gives CDR1 SGHTS, CDR2 YDEGEE. Written as DNA, the CDR3 is TGTGCCAGCAGGGGGGGACAGGGATACAATGAGCAGTTCTTC. Translation: CASRGGQGYNEQFF. The full variable domain, in which reference TRBV5-8 and TRBJ2-1 provide the parts outside the CDR3, is EAGVTQSPTHLIKTRGQQATLRCSPISGHTSVYWYQQALGLGLQFLLWYDEGEERNRGNFPPRFSGRQFPNYSSELNVNALELEDSALYLCASRGGQGYNEQFFGPGTRLTVL.

The chain couples TRBV27 to TRBJ2-1; 8 nucleotides match TRBD2. J gave up 9 bases and V 5 bases, and 9 bases lay outside the gene matches. The CDR3 totals 14 residues. Germline V lookup: CDR1 MNHEY, CDR2 SMNVEV (reference sequence). DNA for the CDR3: TGTGCCAGCAGTCGATGGACTAGCCTTTCTGAGCAGTTCTTC. It is translated as CASSRWTSLSEQFF.

In this sample, this clone turned up a few times. The rearrangement links TRBV7-3 to TRBJ1-1; D perhaps matches TRBD1 (5 bases). Looked up from germline, CDR1 is SGHTA and CDR2 is FQGTGA. V lost 5 bases, J lost 9 bases, and 16 bases lay in between. CDR3 length: 13 amino acids. CDR3 in DNA: TGTGCCAGCAGCCCTAAAGAGGGGACTCAAGCTTTCTTT. Its translation is CASSPKEGTQAFF.

The chain recombines TRBV7-2 with TRBJ2-5, with 8 nucleotides matching TRBD1. This CDR3 is built from 14 residues. V lost 5 bases and J lost 12; bases outside the gene matches: 14. Germline CDR1 and CDR2: SGHTA and FQGNSA. As DNA, the CDR3 is TGTGCCAGCAGCCCCCGTTTGGGGGACAGGCGAGAGTACTTC. Translating it yields CASSPRLGDRREYF.

This chain joins TRBV7-6 and TRBJ2-7; D ambiguous. CDR1 is SGHVS and CDR2 is FNYEAQ in the germline V gene. V was cut by 1 base and J by 2 bases, with 6 bases left in between. There are 13 residues in the CDR3. The CDR3 loop reads CASSLGATYEQYF. DNA for the CDR3: TGTGCCAGCAGCTTAGGAGCTACCTACGAGCAGTACTTC.

This clone was seen a few times. The gene calls are TRBV30 and TRBJ2-5; 12 nucleotides line up with TRBD2. The germline gives CDR1 GTSNPN, CDR2 SVGIG (reference sequence). The CDR3 covers 14 residues. The junction had 10 bases not matched to a gene; V was cut back by 8 bases and J by 6 bases. This chain's CDR3 is CALKLAGGGKTQYF. The CDR3 DNA is TGTGCCCTAAAACTAGCGGGAGGCGGAAAGACCCAGTACTTC.

This clone has more than one count but fewer than ten. The CDR3 sequence: CASSSELARMEETQYF. CDR3 nucleotides: TGTGCCAGCAGCTCTGAACTAGCGAGGATGGAAGAGACCCAGTACTTC. This chain links TRBV11-2 with TRBJ2-5; 7 nucleotides align to TRBD2. The CDR3 spans 16 residues. Germline V gene sequence: CDR1 SGHAT, CDR2 FQNNGV. The V segment lost 4 bases and the J segment 3 bases; nucleotides outside the gene matches: 11.

The chain joins TRBV5-1 to TRBJ2-6, with a weak D call TRBD2 (6 bases). Trimming removed 0 bases from V and 2 bases from J, with 9 bases in between. This CDR3 is built from 16 residues. Looked up from germline, CDR1 is SGHRS and CDR2 is YFSETQ. Here the CDR3 reads CASSLAGGTGANVLTF. The CDR3 nucleotides are TGCGCCAGCAGCTTGGCCGGAGGGACTGGGGCCAACGTCCTGACTTTC.

This chain uses TRBV30 with TRBJ1-6; D is possibly TRBD1 (5 bases). Trimming removed 3 bases from V and 3 bases from J, with 12 bases in between. The germline V gene has CDR1 GTSNPN and CDR2 SVGIG (reference sequence). The CDR3 loop spans 15 amino acids. The CDR3 loop reads CAWRDSYFYNSPLHF. The CDR3 DNA follows: TGTGCCTGGAGAGACAGTTACTTCTATAATTCACCCCTCCACTTT. Based on the CDR3 plus reference TRBV30 and TRBJ1-6, the full variable domain is SQTIHQWPATLVQPVGSPLSLECTVEGTSNPNLYWYRQAAGRGLQLLFYSVGIGQISSEVPQNLSASRPQDRQFILSSKKLLLSDSGFYLCAWRDSYFYNSPLHFGNGTRLTVT.

This clone was observed a handful of times. The chain combines TRBV28 with TRBJ2-1, with TRBD2 as a possible D gene (7 bases). The CDR3 is made up of 14 amino acids. Germline CDR1 is MDHEN and CDR2 is SYDVKM. V shed 7 bases and J shed 4 bases, with 14 bases lying between them. The CDR3 DNA is TGTGCCAGCATACGAGGGGGGGATTACAATGAGCAGTTCTTC. As protein: CASIRGGDYNEQFF.

This clone was seen a handful of times. J is TRBJ1-5 and V is TRBV6-1; 8 bases match TRBD1. V lost 11 bases and J lost 2; bases outside the gene matches: 2. CDR1 and CDR2 (germline): MNHNS, SASEGT. CDR3 length: 12 residues. The DNA for the CDR3 is TGTGCCGGACAGGGTGGCAATCAGCCCCAGCATTTT. As protein: CAGQGGNQPQHF.

This clone has just a few counts. The rearrangement links TRBV4-2 to TRBJ2-1; 11 bases match TRBD2. Germline V gene sequence: CDR1 LGHNA, CDR2 YNFKEQ. V was pared by 1 base and J by 7 bases, with 6 bases of the junction left unmatched. The CDR3 is made up of 16 amino acids. The CDR3 bases are TGTGCCAGCAGCCAAGGGGGAACTAGCGGGAGTAATGAGCAGTTCTTC. This translates into CASSQGGTSGSNEQFF.

This sequence joins TRBV5-8 and TRBJ2-4; the D gene is possibly TRBD2 (6 bases). The CDR3 covers 13 residues. Trimming stripped 0 bases from V and 6 bases from J, with 7 bases between. Germline V gene data show CDR1 as SGHTS and CDR2 as YDEGEE. CDR3 amino acids: CASSLAGRNIQYF. DNA for the CDR3: TGTGCCAGCAGCTTGGCCGGGAGAAACATTCAGTACTTC.